A selection of T cell receptor beta chains follows, all from one sample in a study of T cells in Graves' hyperthyroidism and ophthalmopathy. TCRdb re-derived calls from the multiplex PCR reads in MiXCR, one entry per CDR3 protein. The profile shows 700,000 to 850,000 distinct CDR3 sequences, over 35% of them singletons. Input material: blood. These receptors came from a woman aged 35 to 49 with Graves' hyperthyroidism. Both conserved end residues are part of each CDR3. The D gene is left open where the match is weak. For some rows the clone size is stated as once, few or many, or as a class when expanded; others skip it.

many	15	-	TRBV10-2	TRBJ1-4	CASSAGEGRNEKLFF	TGCGCCAGCAGTGCGGGGGAGGGACGAAATGAAAAACTGTTTTTT
many	16	TRBD1	TRBV7-2	TRBJ1-2	CASSLPSAQGAKGYTF	TGTGCCAGCAGCTTGCCTAGCGCACAGGGGGCGAAGGGCTACACCTTC
-	15	-	TRBV25-1	TRBJ2-5	CASSEPRRGGKTQYF	TGTGCCAGCAGTGAACCCAGGCGGGGCGGTAAGACCCAGTACTTC
few	15	-	TRBV5-1	TRBJ1-1	CASSLAGGEGTEAFF	TGCGCCAGCAGCTTGGCCGGGGGTGAAGGCACTGAAGCTTTCTTT
-	18	-	TRBV9	TRBJ2-2	CASSYFPTQGLNTGELFF	TGTGCCAGCAGCTATTTTCCCACTCAGGGATTAAACACCGGGGAGCTGTTTTTT
many	11	-	TRBV12-3/TRBV12-4	TRBJ2-5	CASSSLETQYF	TGTGCCAGCAGCTCCCTGGAGACCCAGTACTTC
many	13	TRBD1	TRBV29-1	TRBJ1-1	CSVEGQGKTEAFF	TGCAGCGTTGAGGGACAGGGTAAGACTGAAGCTTTCTTT
-	14	-	TRBV12-3/TRBV12-4	TRBJ1-4	CASSLESRQEKLFF	TGTGCCAGCAGCCTGGAGTCCCGGCAGGAAAAACTGTTTTTT
-	14	TRBD1	TRBV4-1	TRBJ2-7	CASRRSTGVGEQYF	TGCGCCAGCAGGCGCAGTACAGGGGTGGGGGAGCAGTACTTC
few	13	-	TRBV6-5	TRBJ1-2	CASSATGTIGYTF	TGTGCCAGCAGTGCCACAGGGACTATCGGCTACACCTTC
few	14	-	TRBV7-2	TRBJ2-7	CASSTVGESYEQYF	TGTGCCAGCAGTACAGTTGGGGAATCCTACGAGCAGTACTTC
-	13	-	TRBV11-1	TRBJ2-7	CASSLLEVYEQYF	TGTGCCAGCAGCTTACTCGAGGTCTACGAGCAGTACTTC
many	14	-	TRBV19	TRBJ1-1	CASTDESRHTEAFF	TGTGCCAGTACTGACGAAAGCAGACACACTGAAGCTTTCTTT
few	15	TRBD1	TRBV5-4	TRBJ1-4	CASSSQQGIEEKLFF	TGTGCCAGCAGCTCCCAACAGGGGATAGAGGAAAAACTGTTTTTT
few	14	-	TRBV12-5	TRBJ1-6	CASGLVAGASPLHF	TGTGCTAGTGGTTTGGTAGCGGGGGCTTCACCCCTCCACTTT
once	12	-	TRBV10-2	TRBJ1-1	CATIGTSTEAFF	TGCGCCACCATCGGGACATCTACTGAAGCTTTCTTT
few	18	TRBD1	TRBV7-3	TRBJ1-1	CASSSTGTGGLENTEAFF	TGTGCCAGCAGCTCAACCGGGACAGGGGGCTTGGAGAACACTGAAGCTTTCTTT
few	13	-	TRBV10-2	TRBJ1-4	CASNGQRNEKLFF	TGCGCCAGCAATGGACAGCGTAATGAAAAACTGTTTTTT
once	16	TRBD1	TRBV6-1	TRBJ1-1	CASRGQATLFRTEAFF	TGTGCCAGTCGAGGACAGGCAACCCTATTCCGCACTGAAGCTTTCTTT
few	19	TRBD1	TRBV7-9	TRBJ1-4	CATPGQGQLSSSTNEKLFF	TGTGCCACCCCGGGACAGGGCCAGTTATCCTCCTCTACTAATGAAAAACTGTTTTTT
few	12	-	TRBV14	TRBJ2-7	CASSHAKYEQYF	TGTGCCAGCAGCCATGCCAAATACGAGCAGTACTTC
many	13	-	TRBV10-3	TRBJ2-7	CAIRETEDYEQYF	TGTGCCATCAGGGAGACAGAGGACTACGAGCAGTACTTC
many	12	-	TRBV5-4	TRBJ1-2	CASRNSNYGYTF	TGTGCCAGCAGGAACAGCAACTATGGCTACACCTTC
many	14	-	TRBV2	TRBJ2-7	CASRGEQVVVEQYF	TGTGCCAGCAGGGGGGAACAGGTCGTAGTGGAGCAGTACTTC
many	16	TRBD1	TRBV7-8	TRBJ1-6	CASSPRQGAVNSPLHF	TGCGCCAGCAGCCCGAGACAGGGGGCGGTAAATTCACCCCTCCACTTT
-	14	-	TRBV5-5	TRBJ2-7	CASSLTTVSYEQYF	TGCGCCAGCAGCCTCACGACTGTCTCCTACGAGCAGTACTTC
-	14	-	TRBV10-3	TRBJ2-3	CAIARGGRTDTQYF	TGTGCCATTGCGAGGGGGGGCCGCACAGATACGCAGTATTTT
-	16	TRBD1	TRBV2	TRBJ2-2	CASSWWQGAGTGELFF	TGTGCCAGCAGTTGGTGGCAGGGGGCCGGCACCGGGGAGCTGTTTTTT
many	15	-	TRBV7-2	TRBJ1-6	CASSPPPTGNSPLHF	TGTGCCAGCAGCCCTCCCCCAACAGGGAATTCACCCCTCCACTTT
-	13	TRBD1	TRBV10-2	TRBJ1-1	CASRGDRRTEAFF	TGCGCCAGCCGGGGGGACAGACGCACTGAAGCTTTCTTT
-	14	-	TRBV6-1	TRBJ1-5	CASSYSGGLQPQHF	TGTGCCAGCAGTTACTCAGGTGGCCTTCAGCCCCAGCATTTT
few	13	TRBD1	TRBV9	TRBJ1-1	CASSPRQGREAFF	TGTGCCAGCAGCCCCCGACAGGGACGTGAAGCTTTCTTT
-	14	-	TRBV5-1	TRBJ2-3	CASSLAESTDTQYF	TGCGCCAGCAGCTTGGCAGAGAGCACAGATACGCAGTATTTT
-	15	-	TRBV4-3	TRBJ1-2	CASSLAPRGDYGYTF	TGCGCCAGCAGCCTGGCCCCGCGAGGAGACTATGGCTACACCTTC
-	16	-	TRBV12-3/TRBV12-4	TRBJ1-3	CASSFYSPSSGNTIYF	TGTGCCAGCAGTTTTTACTCGCCGAGCTCTGGAAACACCATATATTTT
-	14	TRBD1	TRBV29-1	TRBJ1-2	CSVEEIGRGYGYTF	TGCAGCGTTGAAGAAATTGGCAGGGGGTATGGCTACACCTTC
-	17	-	TRBV7-9	TRBJ1-1	CASSLAFTESMNAEAFF	TGTGCCAGCAGCTTAGCGTTTACAGAGTCGATGAACGCTGAAGCTTTCTTT